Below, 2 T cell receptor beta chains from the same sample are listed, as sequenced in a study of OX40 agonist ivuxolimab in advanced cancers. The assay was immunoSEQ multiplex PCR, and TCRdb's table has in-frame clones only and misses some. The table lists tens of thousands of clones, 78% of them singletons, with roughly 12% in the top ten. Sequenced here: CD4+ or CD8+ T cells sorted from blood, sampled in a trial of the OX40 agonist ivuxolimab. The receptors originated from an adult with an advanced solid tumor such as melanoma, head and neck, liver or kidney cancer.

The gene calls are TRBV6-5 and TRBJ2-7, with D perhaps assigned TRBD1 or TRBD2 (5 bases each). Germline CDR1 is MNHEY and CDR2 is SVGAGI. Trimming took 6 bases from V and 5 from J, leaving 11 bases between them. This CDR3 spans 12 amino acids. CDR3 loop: CASRDRGHEQYF. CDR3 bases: TGTGCCAGCAGGGATCGGGGCCACGAGCAGTACTTC.

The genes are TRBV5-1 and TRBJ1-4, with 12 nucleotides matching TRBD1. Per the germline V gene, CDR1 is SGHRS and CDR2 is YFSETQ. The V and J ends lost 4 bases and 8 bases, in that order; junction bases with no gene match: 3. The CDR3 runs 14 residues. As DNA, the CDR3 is TGCGCCAGCAGCGGGACAGGGGGCAAGGAAAAACTGTTTTTT. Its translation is CASSGTGGKEKLFF.